The T cell receptor (beta chain) under discussion was sequenced for a study of OX40 agonist ivuxolimab in advanced cancers. Sequenced by immunoSEQ multiplex PCR; TCRdb stores in-frame clones only, minus some. The sample carries about 55,000 clones, over 70% recorded once. The junction had 5 bases not matched to a gene; V was cut back by 3 bases and J by 4 bases. From germline, CDR1 is SGHRS and CDR2 YFSETQ. The CDR3 is made up of 15 amino acids. The source is an adult with an advanced solid tumor such as melanoma, head and neck, liver or kidney cancer. V usage is TRBV5-1 and J usage is TRBJ2-1; TRBD1 agrees at 9 bases. Sequences were derived from CD4+ or CD8+ T cells sorted from blood, sampled in a trial of the OX40 agonist ivuxolimab. In DNA form, the CDR3 reads TGCGCCAGCAGCTCGGGACAGGGCCCATACAATGAGCAGTTCTTC. Translated, it gives CASSSGQGPYNEQFF.